The 25 T cell receptor beta chains below were found in one sample sequenced in a study of cytomegalovirus exposure and HLA in healthy donors. The study ran its PCR with 60 Vbeta and 13 Jbeta primers. The repertoire was sequenced with immunoSEQ multiplex PCR; TCRdb's copy has only in-frame clones and lacks some. The table has about 250,000 clones, roughly 70% seen once. Sequenced sample: PBMCs. These TCRs come from a female donor in good health and CMV-seronegative.

This rearrangement joins TRBV15 to TRBJ2-5; tentative D call: TRBD2 (6 bases). CDR3 length equals 15 residues. In germline, CDR1 is LNHNV, CDR2 YYDKDF (reference sequence). V was clipped by 0 bases and J by 4 bases, with 12 bases between them. The CDR3 protein is CATSRDGGSGETQYF. DNA for the CDR3: TGTGCCACCAGCAGAGATGGGGGGAGTGGAGAGACCCAGTACTTC.

This chain links TRBV7-8 with TRBJ1-5; possibly TRBD1 for D (6 bases). The CDR3 has 13 amino acids. Germline CDR1 SGHVS, CDR2 FQNEAQ. Trimming removed 6 bases at V and 1 base at J, with 7 bases between. This CDR3 reads CASRRGSNQPQHF. The DNA of the CDR3 is TGTGCCAGCAGAAGGGGGAGCAATCAGCCCCAGCATTTT.

This sequence joins TRBV5-6 and TRBJ2-3; D might be TRBD2 (6 bases). V dropped 4 bases and J dropped 6 bases, with 24 bases sitting between them. The CDR3 contains 17 residues. CDR1 is SGHDT and CDR2 is YYEEEE in the germline V gene. The CDR3 is CASSPHGGSTRVDTQYF. CDR3 sequence (DNA): TGTGCCAGCAGCCCACACGGAGGGTCAACCCGGGTCGATACGCAGTATTTT. The full variable domain, with the rest looked up from reference TRBV5-6 and TRBJ2-3, is DAGVTQSPTHLIKTRGQQVTLRCSPKSGHDTVSWYQQALGQGPQFIFQYYEEEERQRGNFPDRFSGHQFPNYSSELNVNALLLGDSALYLCASSPHGGSTRVDTQYFGPGTRLTVL.

The chain links TRBV5-1 to TRBJ2-2; D might be TRBD1 (5 bases). From germline, CDR1 is SGHRS and CDR2 YFSETQ. The V gene lost 2 bases and the J gene lost 1 base, with 12 bases spanning the gap. This CDR3 has 16 residues. The CDR3 is CASSLQANLNTGELFF. The CDR3 coding sequence is TGCGCCAGCAGCTTACAGGCAAACCTGAACACCGGGGAGCTGTTTTTT.

CDR3 coding DNA: TGTGCCACCAGCAGAGACCCCCAGAGGTTGCGGAGACAAGAGACCCAGTACTTC. Its protein is CATSRDPQRLRRQETQYF. The V gene is TRBV15, the J gene TRBJ2-5; D gene ambiguous. V was cut by 0 bases and J by 2 bases, with 19 bases left in between. Germline assignment: CDR1 LNHNV and CDR2 YYDKDF (reference sequence). CDR3 length: 18 residues.

The chain carries TRBV6-5 and TRBJ2-3, with 10 bases matching TRBD1. With V trimmed by 7 bases and J by 4 bases, 5 bases remained unmatched. The CDR3 loop spans 14 amino acids. Per germline, CDR1 MNHEY and CDR2 SVGAGI. The CDR3 region has the DNA TGTGCCAGCACATCGGACAGGGGGGCAGATACGCAGTATTTT. It translates to CASTSDRGADTQYF.

The chain joins TRBV6-1 to TRBJ1-4; perhaps TRBD1 as D (5 bases). With 5 bases removed from V and 0 bases from J, the gap between germline ends came to 10 bases. Germline V gene data show CDR1 as MNHNS and CDR2 as SASEGT. There are 15 residues in the CDR3. CDR3 in DNA: TGTGCCAGCAGTCCGCCGACAGCAACTAATGAAAAACTGTTTTTT. This gives the protein CASSPPTATNEKLFF.

The rearrangement joins TRBV19 to TRBJ2-7; D may be TRBD2 (6 bases). The CDR3 is 13 residues long. V was clipped by 5 bases and J by 4 bases, with 12 bases between them. Germline values: CDR1 LNHDA, CDR2 SQIVND (reference sequence). The DNA for the CDR3 is TGTGCCAGTAGTGTGCGGGCGGGATACGAGCAGTACTTC. This sequence encodes CASSVRAGYEQYF.

The rearrangement uses TRBV9 and TRBJ2-1; 10 bases map to TRBD1. Germline CDR1 reads SGDLS; CDR2 reads YYNGEE. The CDR3 extends over 15 amino acids. After removal of 4 bases from V and 8 bases from J, the junction contained 9 bases not matched to a gene. The CDR3 nucleotides are TGTGCCAGCAGCTTTACCGGGACAGGGGTCGATGAGCAGTTCTTC. Encoded protein: CASSFTGTGVDEQFF. The full variable domain, completed using reference TRBV9 and TRBJ2-1, is DSGVTQTPKHLITATGQRVTLRCSPRSGDLSVYWYQQSLDQGLQFLIQYYNGEERAKGNILERFSAQQFPDLHSELNLSSLELGDSALYFCASSFTGTGVDEQFFGPGTRLTVL.

The chain employs TRBV27 and TRBJ1-2; 10 nucleotides agree with TRBD1. CDR3 length: 17 amino acids. Germline V gene data show CDR1 as MNHEY and CDR2 as SMNVEV (reference sequence). Losses at the gene ends were 2 bases for V and 4 bases for J; bases not matched to a gene: 10. For the CDR3, the DNA is TGTGCCAGCAGTTTACAAGGGTGGGACAGGGGCGCCTATGGCTACACCTTC. It yields the protein CASSLQGWDRGAYGYTF.

This clone was detected once. The V call is TRBV9, the J call TRBJ2-5; 12 bases are a match to TRBD2. This CDR3 contains 17 residues. CDR1 is SGDLS, CDR2 YYNGEE, per germline. The V and J ends lost 2 bases and 5 bases, in that order; junction bases with no gene match: 10. The DNA of the CDR3 is TGTGCCAGCAGCGTGACTAGCGGGGGACTGGGGGAGGAGACCCAGTACTTC. It translates to CASSVTSGGLGEETQYF. Combining the CDR3 with reference TRBV9 and TRBJ2-5 gives the whole variable domain DSGVTQTPKHLITATGQRVTLRCSPRSGDLSVYWYQQSLDQGLQFLIQYYNGEERAKGNILERFSAQQFPDLHSELNLSSLELGDSALYFCASSVTSGGLGEETQYFGPGTRLLVL.

The gene calls are TRBV5-1 and TRBJ2-7; maybe TRBD2 (5 bases). V was clipped by 4 bases and J by 4 bases, with 21 bases between them. The CDR3 is made up of 16 amino acids. Germline assignment: CDR1 SGHRS and CDR2 YFSETQ. The CDR3 reads CASSRTPTSLQYEQYF. The CDR3 DNA follows: TGCGCCAGCAGCCGGACTCCCACATCGCTTCAATACGAGCAGTACTTC.

This clone has just a few counts. The chain links TRBV6-6 to TRBJ2-7; 10 positions agree with TRBD1. CDR1 MNHNY and CDR2 SVGAGI come from the germline V gene (reference sequence). This CDR3 is 15 amino acids long. With V trimmed by 7 bases and J by 5 bases, 11 bases remained unmatched. CDR3 amino acids: CASNTPDRGQNEQYF. The DNA for the CDR3 is TGTGCCAGCAACACCCCCGACAGGGGGCAAAACGAGCAGTACTTC.

V usage is TRBV13 and J usage is TRBJ2-3; TRBD2 agrees at 10 bases. V lost 5 bases and J lost 1; bases outside the gene matches: 12. The CDR3 spans 18 residues. Germline V gives CDR1 PRHDT, CDR2 FYEKMQ (reference sequence). CDR3 DNA: TGTGCCAGCAGCCTAGCGGGAGCCCGCCAACTTCGCACAGATACGCAGTATTTT. This gives the protein CASSLAGARQLRTDTQYF.

The chain is built from TRBV28 and TRBJ2-7; weak D call: TRBD1 (5 bases). CDR1 and CDR2 from the germline V gene are MDHEN and SYDVKM. Trimming took 7 bases from V and 4 from J, leaving 11 bases between them. The CDR3 runs 12 residues. The CDR3 sequence: CASNQRGYEQYF. CDR3 bases: TGTGCCAGCAACCAAAGGGGTTACGAGCAGTACTTC.

The CDR3 protein is CASSGTHFYGYTF. The CDR3, as DNA: TGTGCCAGCAGCGGGACACATTTCTATGGCTACACCTTC. The chain joins TRBV9 to TRBJ1-2, with a tentative D call TRBD1 (5 bases). V lost 3 bases and J lost 4, with 10 bases in between. CDR1 SGDLS and CDR2 YYNGEE come from the germline V gene. CDR3 size: 13 residues.

This clone was seen just once. CDR3 in amino acids: CAISEAPNYEQYF. The CDR3 DNA follows: TGTGCCATCAGTGAGGCCCCCAACTACGAGCAGTACTTC. V and J are TRBV10-3 and TRBJ2-5, with D hard to call. The end of the DNA is better explained by TRBJ2-7, so the J call may be wrong. The germline CDR1 and CDR2 sequences are ENHRY and SYGVKD. This CDR3 spans 13 amino acids.

This clone was picked up one time. CDR3 protein: CASDPSGKTDTQYF. Here the CDR3 DNA reads TGTGCCAGCGATCCTAGCGGGAAGACAGATACGCAGTATTTT. The rearrangement uses TRBV28 and TRBJ2-3; 9 nucleotides match TRBD2. CDR1 and CDR2 (germline): MDHEN, SYDVKM. V gave up 8 bases and J gave up 3 bases; unmatched junction bases: 6. The CDR3 loop spans 14 amino acids.

This chain links TRBV13 with TRBJ2-5, with 9 bases matching TRBD1. Trimming removed 5 bases from V and 9 bases from J; junction bases left unmatched: 7. Germline values: CDR1 PRHDT, CDR2 FYEKMQ (reference sequence). CDR3 length equals 13 residues. The CDR3 DNA follows: TGTGCCAGCAGCGGGGGGGACAGGGCGGCCCAGTACTTC. It translates to CASSGGDRAAQYF.

The chain recombines TRBV5-1 with TRBJ2-1; TRBD2 matches 16 bases. The CDR3 loop spans 19 amino acids. Losses at the gene ends were 3 bases for V and 3 bases for J; bases not matched to a gene: 9. Germline CDR1 reads SGHRS; CDR2 reads YFSETQ. Here the CDR3 reads CASSSIAGLAGGFYNEQFF. CDR3 nucleotide sequence: TGCGCCAGCAGCTCAATAGCGGGACTAGCGGGGGGGTTCTACAATGAGCAGTTCTTC.

This chain connects TRBV2 to TRBJ2-5; TRBD1 matches 11 bases. The J call may not be correct, given that the DNA end is closer to TRBJ2-7. The CDR3 length is 14 residues. Germline V lookup: CDR1 SNHLY, CDR2 FYNNEI. Here the CDR3 reads CASRGQGDGYEQYF. The CDR3 coding sequence is TGTGCCAGCAGGGGACAGGGGGACGGGTACGAGCAGTACTTC.

The V and J genes are TRBV28 and TRBJ2-7; TRBD2 agrees at 7 bases. V gave up 3 bases and J gave up 2 bases; unmatched junction bases: 7. Germline V gene lookup returns CDR1 MDHEN and CDR2 SYDVKM. The CDR3 consists of 15 residues. The CDR3 nucleotides read TGTGCCAGCAGTTTGGGGGGGACGGACGCCTACGAGCAGTACTTC. Translation: CASSLGGTDAYEQYF.

The chain couples TRBV5-1 to TRBJ2-1; TRBD2 matches at 8 bases. CDR1 SGHRS and CDR2 YFSETQ come from the germline V gene. The length of the CDR3 is 15 residues. J was trimmed by 6 bases and V by 0 bases; bases with no gene match: 5. CDR3 DNA: TGCGCCAGCAGCTTGGAGGCGGGGGGCTCCAATGAGCAGTTCTTC. Its protein product is CASSLEAGGSNEQFF.

V gene TRBV2 combines with J gene TRBJ2-7; D gene uncertain. Germline loops: CDR1 SNHLY, CDR2 FYNNEI. The V gene lost 6 bases and the J gene lost 5 bases, with 8 bases spanning the gap. CDR3 size: 11 residues. DNA of the CDR3: TGTGCCAGCAGCGCCACGGACGAGCAGTACTTC. Its protein product is CASSATDEQYF. The whole variable domain, remainder taken from reference TRBV2 and TRBJ2-7, is EPEVTQTPSHQVTQMGQEVILRCVPISNHLYFYWYRQILGQKVEFLVSFYNNEISEKSEIFDDQFSVERPDGSNFTLKIRSTKLEDSAMYFCASSATDEQYFGPGTRLTVT.

This clone has only one observation. The chain employs TRBV5-8 and TRBJ2-3; D perhaps matches TRBD2 (6 bases). The V end was cut by 0 bases, the J end by 4 bases, with 15 bases between. The germline V gene encodes CDR1 SGHTS and CDR2 YDEGEE. The CDR3 is 16 residues long. The CDR3, as DNA: TGTGCCAGCAGCTTGGTAGCGGCCGCTAGGGCAGATACGCAGTATTTT. It specifies CASSLVAAARADTQYF. The complete variable domain, with remaining parts taken from reference TRBV5-8 and TRBJ2-3, reads EAGVTQSPTHLIKTRGQQATLRCSPISGHTSVYWYQQALGLGLQFLLWYDEGEERNRGNFPPRFSGRQFPNYSSELNVNALELEDSALYLCASSLVAAARADTQYFGPGTRLTVL.